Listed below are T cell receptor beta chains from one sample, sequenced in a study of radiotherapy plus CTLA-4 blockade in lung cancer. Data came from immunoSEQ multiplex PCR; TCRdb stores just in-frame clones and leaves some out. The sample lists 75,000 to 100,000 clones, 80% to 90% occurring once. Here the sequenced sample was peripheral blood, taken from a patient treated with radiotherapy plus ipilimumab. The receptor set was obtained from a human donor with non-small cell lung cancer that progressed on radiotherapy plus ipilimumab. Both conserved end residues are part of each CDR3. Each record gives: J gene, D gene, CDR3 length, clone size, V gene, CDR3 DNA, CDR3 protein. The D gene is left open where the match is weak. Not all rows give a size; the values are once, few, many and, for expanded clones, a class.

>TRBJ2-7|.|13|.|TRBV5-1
TGCGCCAGCAGCGTGGACTATACCTACGAGCAGTACTTC
CASSVDYTYEQYF
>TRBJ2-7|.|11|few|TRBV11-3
TGTGCCAGCAGCTCCGCCTACGAGCAGTACTTC
CASSSAYEQYF
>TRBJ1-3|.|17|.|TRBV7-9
TGTGCCAGCAGCTTACCCCTGATGCTAGGCTCTGGAAACACCATATATTTT
CASSLPLMLGSGNTIYF
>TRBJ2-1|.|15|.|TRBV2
TGTGCCAGCAGTGACCGGGACTGGGGGTTGGGTGAGCAGTTCTTC
CASSDRDWGLGEQFF
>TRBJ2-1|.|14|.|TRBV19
TGTGCCAGTAGTATGGGGCTAGGAGAAGGGGAGCAGTTCTTC
CASSMGLGEGEQFF
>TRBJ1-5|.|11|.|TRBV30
TGTGCCTGCGGGGGAGATCAGCCCCAGCATTTT
CACGGDQPQHF
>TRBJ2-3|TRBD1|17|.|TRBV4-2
TGTGCCAGCAGCCTTAACGCCGGGACAGATTTAACCAATACGCAGTATTTT
CASSLNAGTDLTNTQYF
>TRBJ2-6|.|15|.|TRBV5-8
TGTGCCAGCAGCTTATCAGGCTCTGGGGCCAACGTCCTGACTTTC
CASSLSGSGANVLTF
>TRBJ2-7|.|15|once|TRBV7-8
TGTGCCAGCAGCTTAGTAAGAACAGGAACCTACGAGCAGTACTTC
CASSLVRTGTYEQYF
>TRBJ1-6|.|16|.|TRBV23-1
TGCGCCAGCAGTCGTAAAACGGGCCGGTTTAATTCACCCCTCCACTTT
CASSRKTGRFNSPLHF
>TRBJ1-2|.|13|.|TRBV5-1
TGCGCCAGCAGCTTGGCCAGGGACTATGGCTACACCTTC
CASSLARDYGYTF
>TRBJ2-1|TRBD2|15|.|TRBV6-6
TGTGCCAGCAGCCTCACTAGCGGGCCCCACAATGAGCAGTTCTTC
CASSLTSGPHNEQFF
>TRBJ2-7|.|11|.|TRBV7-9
TGTGCCAGCAGCCTTTCCTACGAGCAGTACTTC
CASSLSYEQYF
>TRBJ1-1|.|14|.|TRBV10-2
TGCGCCAGCAGACCTGACTGGGGGAACACTGAAGCTTTCTTT
CASRPDWGNTEAFF
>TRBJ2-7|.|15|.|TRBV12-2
TGTGCAAGTCGCCCTATAGCGGGAGGGCTGTACGAGCAGTACTTC
CASRPIAGGLYEQYF
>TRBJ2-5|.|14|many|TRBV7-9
TGTGCCAGCAGCCCCCCCGGACAGCAAGAGACCCAGTACTTC
CASSPPGQQETQYF
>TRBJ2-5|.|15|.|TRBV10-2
TGCGCCAGCAGTGCCACGTTAGCGGGACAGGAGACCCAGTACTTC
CASSATLAGQETQYF
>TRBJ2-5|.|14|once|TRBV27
TGTGCCAGCAGTTTAGTTAAGGACCAAGAGACCCAGTACTTC
CASSLVKDQETQYF
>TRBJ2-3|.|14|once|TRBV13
TGTGCCAGCAGCAAAAGACAGGCAACAGATACGCAGTATTTT
CASSKRQATDTQYF
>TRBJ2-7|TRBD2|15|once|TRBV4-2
TGTGCCAGCAGCCAAATAGCGGGAGGGCCGAGGGAGCAGTACTTC
CASSQIAGGPREQYF
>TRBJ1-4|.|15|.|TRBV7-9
TGTGCCAGCAGCTTAGTTGGCAGCCATAATGAAAAACTGTTTTTT
CASSLVGSHNEKLFF
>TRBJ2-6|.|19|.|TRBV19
TGTGCCAGTAGTAAGAGGTACCGGGAATTGAGCTCTGGGGCCAACGTCCTGACTTTC
CASSKRYRELSSGANVLTF
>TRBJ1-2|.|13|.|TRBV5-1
TGCGCCAGCAGCAGGGCGGAGGGCTATGGCTACACCTTC
CASSRAEGYGYTF
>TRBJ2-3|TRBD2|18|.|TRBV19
TGTGCCAGTAGAACCGGACTAGCGGGAGTAGGGGCCCCAGATACGCAGTATTTT
CASRTGLAGVGAPDTQYF
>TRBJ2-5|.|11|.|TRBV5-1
TGCGCCAGCAGCCACCAAGAGACCCAGTACTTC
CASSHQETQYF
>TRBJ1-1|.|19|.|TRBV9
TGTGCCAGCAGCCCCCTACGTGGAAAGGCAAACTCAATGAACACTGAAGCTTTCTTT
CASSPLRGKANSMNTEAFF
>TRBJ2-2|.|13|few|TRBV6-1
TGTGCCAGCAGTTCAACGAACACCGGGGAGCTGTTTTTT
CASSSTNTGELFF
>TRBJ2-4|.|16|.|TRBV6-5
TGTGCCAGCAGTTCTTCTCGGCTTGCAGGGGCCTCGGTTCAGTACTTC
CASSSSRLAGASVQYF
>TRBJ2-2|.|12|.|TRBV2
TGTGCCAGCAGTGAGTTCACCGGGGAGCTGTTTTTT
CASSEFTGELFF
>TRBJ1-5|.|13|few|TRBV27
TGTGCCAGCAGTGAACAGGGTTTTCAGCCCCAGCATTTT
CASSEQGFQPQHF